This TCR beta chain derives from a study of early T cells in non-severe SARS-CoV-2 infection. Individual cDNA molecules carried attached unique molecular identifiers. TCRdb reprocessed the 5' RACE reads via MiXCR and lists one record per CDR3 protein. The repertoire has about 50,000 distinct CDR3 sequences, around 16% of them found once; the top ten carry approximately 4%. Points from the study as a whole: VDJdb matching, biased toward anti-spike CD8 responses, missed private and CD4 specificities.

Trimming pared 7 bases from V and 3 bases from J, leaving 13 bases between. This CDR3 comprises 12 residues. The germline CDR1 and CDR2 sequences are GTSNPN and SVGIG (reference sequence). By share, this clonotype ranks as medium-sized. Its matching antigen is unknown. Material: whole blood, obtained at baseline. The receptor was isolated from an adult who was a healthcare worker with PCR-confirmed SARS-CoV-2 infection or an uninfected control (not recorded which). This sequence joins TRBV30 and TRBJ2-7, with D possibly matching TRBD2 (5 bases). This CDR3 is CAYQEGGYEQYF. The CDR3 bases are TGTGCCTACCAAGAGGGCGGCTACGAGCAGTACTTC.